This T cell receptor (beta chain) was profiled in a study of T cell responses to AZD1222 COVID-19 vaccine. General study results and limits: Baseline antibody screening turned up just six seropositive AZD1222 recipients. With two AZD1222 doses given, Spike-specific TCR breadth and depth both rose. Unmutated regions of variants are reportedly targeted by nearly half of spike-specific TCRs.

Profiling relied on immunoSEQ multiplex PCR, and the TCRdb table lists in-frame clones only, not all of them. The data hold 120,000 or so clones, with 75% to 90% observed a single time. CDR3 length: 14 amino acids. The V and J ends lost 2 bases and 3 bases respectively, with 8 bases between them. The germline gives CDR1 MNHEY, CDR2 SMNVEV (reference sequence). Points on this clone: Its antigen is undetermined.

J is TRBJ1-5 and V is TRBV27; D is unclear. Here the sequenced sample was peripheral blood, taken on day 0 of AZD1222 vaccination. The sequence was collected from an adult in good health. This chain's CDR3 is CASSLRGVNQPQHF. DNA of the CDR3: TGTGCCAGCAGTTTACGTGGGGTCAATCAGCCCCAGCATTTT.